Listed below are T cell receptor beta chains from one sample, sequenced in a study of regulatory and conventional T cells in RAG deficiency. Assay used: immunoSEQ multiplex PCR; TCRdb lists only in-frame clones, some missing. The data hold under 35,000 clones, with 85% to 90% observed a single time. The same data also went into a second study, on regulatory T cells.

Sequencing was carried out using CD8+ T cells sorted from blood. The receptors originated from a human donor in good health. Both conserved end residues are part of each CDR3. A D gene is named only where the DNA matches it firmly. Only some rows state a clone size, as once, few, many or a class for expanded clones.

v_call	clone_size	j_call	d_call	cdr3_aa	cdr3_nt
TRBV27	-	TRBJ2-1	-	CASSLVGSYNEQFF	TGTGCCAGCAGTTTAGTGGGGTCCTACAATGAGCAGTTCTTC
TRBV27	once	TRBJ1-1	-	CASSQTPNTEAFF	TGTGCCAGCAGCCAGACACCGAACACTGAAGCTTTCTTT
TRBV11-2	-	TRBJ1-5	TRBD1	CASSEGQLNQPQHF	TGTGCCAGCAGCGAGGGACAGCTTAATCAGCCCCAGCATTTT
TRBV7-9	-	TRBJ2-2	-	CASSFGEGELFF	TGTGCCAGCAGCTTCGGGGAGGGGGAGCTGTTTTTT
TRBV14	-	TRBJ1-2	-	CASSQEFPGPYGYTF	TGTGCCAGCAGCCAAGAATTCCCGGGACCCTATGGCTACACCTTC
TRBV29-1	-	TRBJ2-3	TRBD1	CSATGTAASSTDTQYF	TGCAGCGCAACCGGGACAGCCGCATCTAGCACAGATACGCAGTATTTT
TRBV6-5	-	TRBJ2-3	TRBD2	CASSYSPGRLTDTQYF	TGTGCCAGCAGTTACTCTCCCGGGAGGTTGACAGATACGCAGTATTTT
TRBV29-1	-	TRBJ1-1	-	CSVMVDLNTEAFF	TGCAGCGTTATGGTGGATCTAAACACTGAAGCTTTCTTT
TRBV7-6	-	TRBJ2-7	-	CASSSIVGAGSSYEQYF	TGTGCCAGCAGCTCCATAGTCGGGGCGGGAAGCTCCTACGAGCAGTACTTC
TRBV5-1	-	TRBJ2-3	-	CASSLRREDTQYF	TGCGCCAGCAGCTTGAGGAGGGAAGATACGCAGTATTTT
TRBV19	-	TRBJ2-7	-	CASSIRDLSYEQYF	TGTGCCAGTAGTATTCGGGACTTGTCCTACGAGCAGTACTTC
TRBV6-1	-	TRBJ1-5	TRBD1	CASSPGTGLNQPQHF	TGTGCCAGCAGCCCCGGGACAGGGTTAAACCAGCCCCAGCATTTT
TRBV7-9	-	TRBJ2-2	TRBD2	CASSPWTSESANTGELFF	TGTGCCAGCAGCCCATGGACTAGCGAAAGTGCGAACACCGGGGAGCTGTTTTTT
TRBV13	-	TRBJ2-1	TRBD1	CASSLEGQDYYNEQFF	TGTGCCAGCAGCCTAGAGGGACAGGACTACTACAATGAGCAGTTCTTC
TRBV11-2	many	TRBJ2-1	TRBD2	CASSLNGRGGRGSYNEQFF	TGTGCCAGCAGCTTAAACGGACGGGGGGGGAGGGGCTCCTACAATGAGCAGTTCTTC
TRBV14	-	TRBJ1-3	TRBD1	CASSPPTGAGNTIYF	TGTGCCAGCAGCCCTCCGACAGGGGCTGGAAACACCATATATTTT
TRBV28	-	TRBJ2-3	-	CASTTGLDFTDTQYF	TGTGCCAGCACCACTGGACTGGATTTCACAGATACGCAGTATTTT
TRBV7-9	-	TRBJ1-1	-	CASRSPGTPNTEAFF	TGTGCCAGCAGGAGTCCCGGCACACCGAACACTGAAGCTTTCTTT
TRBV23-1	-	TRBJ2-7	-	CASSQSGRRTYEQYF	TGCGCCAGCAGTCAATCCGGCAGGCGAACCTACGAGCAGTACTTC
TRBV7-9	-	TRBJ2-3	-	CAGQGTSRTTDTQYF	TGTGCCGGTCAGGGGACATCCCGTACCACAGATACGCAGTATTTT
TRBV2	-	TRBJ1-1	-	CASRTIGGGYTEAFF	TGTGCCAGCAGAACCATAGGGGGGGGGTACACTGAAGCTTTCTTT
TRBV9	-	TRBJ2-3	-	CASSVVDSGTDTQYF	TGTGCCAGCAGCGTAGTTGATAGCGGCACAGATACGCAGTATTTT
TRBV6-5	large	TRBJ2-7	TRBD2	CASSTTSAAYEQYF	TGTGCCAGCAGTACGACTAGCGCCGCCTACGAGCAGTACTTC
TRBV27	once	TRBJ2-7	TRBD2	CASSPPPPREDVYEQYF	TGTGCCAGCAGTCCGCCACCCCCGCGGGAGGATGTATACGAGCAGTACTTC
TRBV21-1	-	TRBJ1-5	-	CASSKVRGGDQPQHF	TGTGCCAGCAGCAAAGTACGGGGGGGGGATCAGCCCCAGCATTTT
TRBV28	-	TRBJ1-5	-	CASSSLPVSNQPQHF	TGTGCCAGCAGCTCACTTCCTGTAAGCAATCAGCCCCAGCATTTT
TRBV27	-	TRBJ1-2	-	CASSLAGGGYTF	TGTGCCAGCAGTTTGGCAGGTGGCGGCTACACCTTC
TRBV18	-	TRBJ1-1	-	CASSPDLSEGNTEAFF	TGTGCCAGCTCACCCGATTTGAGCGAGGGGAACACTGAAGCTTTCTTT